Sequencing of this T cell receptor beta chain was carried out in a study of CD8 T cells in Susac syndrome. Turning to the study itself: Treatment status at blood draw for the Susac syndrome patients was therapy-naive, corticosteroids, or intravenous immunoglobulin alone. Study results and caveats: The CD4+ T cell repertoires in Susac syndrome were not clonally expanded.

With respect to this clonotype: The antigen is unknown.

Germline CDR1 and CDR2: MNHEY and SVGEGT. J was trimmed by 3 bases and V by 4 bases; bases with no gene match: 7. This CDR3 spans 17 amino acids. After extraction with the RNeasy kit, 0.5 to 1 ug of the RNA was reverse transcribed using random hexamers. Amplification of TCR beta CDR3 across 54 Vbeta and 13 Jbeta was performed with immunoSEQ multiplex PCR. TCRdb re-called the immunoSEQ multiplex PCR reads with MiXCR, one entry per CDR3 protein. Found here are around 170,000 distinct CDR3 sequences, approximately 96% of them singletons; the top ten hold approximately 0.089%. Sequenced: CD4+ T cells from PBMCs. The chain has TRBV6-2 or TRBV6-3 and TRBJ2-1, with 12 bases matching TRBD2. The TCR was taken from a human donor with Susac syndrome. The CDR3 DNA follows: TGTGCCAGCAGTTTCCATCCTAGCGGGGGGGACTACAATGAGCAGTTCTTC. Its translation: CASSFHPSGGDYNEQFF.